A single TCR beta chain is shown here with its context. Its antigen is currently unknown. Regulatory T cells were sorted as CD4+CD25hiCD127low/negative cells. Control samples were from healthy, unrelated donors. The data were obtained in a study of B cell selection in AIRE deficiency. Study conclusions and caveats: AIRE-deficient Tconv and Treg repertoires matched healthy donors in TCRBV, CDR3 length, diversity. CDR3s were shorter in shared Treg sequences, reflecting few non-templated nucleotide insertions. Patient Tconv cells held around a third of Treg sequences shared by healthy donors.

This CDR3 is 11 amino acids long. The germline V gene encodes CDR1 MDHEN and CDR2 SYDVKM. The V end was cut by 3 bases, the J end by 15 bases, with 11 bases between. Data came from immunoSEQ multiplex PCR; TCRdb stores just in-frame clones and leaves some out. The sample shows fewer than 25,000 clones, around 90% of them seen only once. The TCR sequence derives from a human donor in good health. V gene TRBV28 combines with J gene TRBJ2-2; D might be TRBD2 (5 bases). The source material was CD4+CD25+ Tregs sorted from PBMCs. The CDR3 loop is CASSFERRMFF. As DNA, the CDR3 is TGTGCCAGCAGTTTTGAGCGGAGGATGTTTTTT.